This T cell receptor beta chain emerged from a study of STAT5B mutations in CD4+ large granular lymphocyte leukemia. Study-wide results and caveats: No patients shared main leukemic clonotypes, though around 27% appeared at low frequency elsewhere.

CDR1 is SQVTM and CDR2 is ANQGSEA in the germline V gene. The CDR3 has 12 residues. V shed 6 bases and J shed 6 bases, with 14 bases lying between them. A word on this clone: Its antigen is undetermined.

This table comes from immunoSEQ multiplex PCR, and its TCRdb copy is limited to in-frame clones, with some not included. The table lists more than 30,000 clones, around nine tenths of them singletons. The source of this sequence is a human donor in good health. The rearrangement joins TRBV29-1 to TRBJ1-1; D is uncertain. The source material was CD4+ T cells from blood buffy coats. CDR3 protein: CSVAAPGAEAFF. The CDR3 DNA follows: TGCAGCGTAGCAGCGCCGGGCGCTGAAGCTTTCTTT.